One sample yielded the 31 T cell receptor beta chains listed below, sequenced in a study of T-cell memory formation after mild COVID-19. TCRdb itself ran the 5' RACE reads through MiXCR, one entry per CDR3 protein. The data show roughly 89,000 distinct CDR3 sequences, with about 12% seen just once and roughly a quarter held by the top ten. Sample: PBMCs or a T cell subset sorted from them (not recorded which). These receptors were taken from an adult woman who had mild COVID-19 (a few samples of this study predate the infection). Cell type and time point are not known.

This clonotype has just a few counts. The rearrangement joins TRBV10-3 to TRBJ2-2; TRBD2 is a possible D gene (5 bases). CDR1 is ENHRY, CDR2 SYGVKD, per germline. CDR3 length: 17 residues. V dropped 1 base and J dropped 6 bases, with 18 bases sitting between them. The CDR3 protein is CAISEFEGSVEAGELFF. DNA of the CDR3: TGTGCCATCAGTGAGTTCGAGGGTAGTGTTGAGGCCGGGGAGCTGTTTTTT.

The chain carries TRBV24-1 and TRBJ2-3; D is unresolved. Germline CDR1 is KGHDR and CDR2 is SFDVKD. V lost 4 bases and J 5 bases, leaving 6 bases between the germline ends. The length of the CDR3 is 12 residues. The CDR3 here is CATSDPKDTQYF. DNA for the CDR3: TGTGCCACCAGTGACCCCAAAGATACGCAGTATTTT.

V and J are TRBV12-3 or TRBV12-4 and TRBJ1-6; D is perhaps TRBD1 (6 bases). V was cut by 5 bases and J by 10 bases, with 15 bases left in between. This CDR3 has 14 amino acids. The CDR3 here is CASSQGYRGSPLHF. The CDR3 DNA reads TGTGCCAGCAGTCAGGGGTATAGGGGGTCACCCCTCCACTTT.

The chain has TRBV7-9 and TRBJ2-1; either TRBD1 or TRBD2 may fit D (6 bases each). Trimming pared 7 bases from V and 8 bases from J, leaving 18 bases between. Germline values: CDR1 SEHNR, CDR2 FQNEAQ (reference sequence). CDR3 length: 14 amino acids. CDR3 in amino acids: CASNHGGAPHEQFF. The CDR3 DNA follows: TGTGCCAGCAACCACGGGGGCGCCCCCCATGAGCAGTTCTTC.

This sequence joins TRBV18 and TRBJ2-1; 11 bases align to TRBD2. This CDR3 is 18 amino acids long. The germline gives CDR1 KGHSH, CDR2 LQKENI. V lost 3 bases to trimming and J lost 7 bases; unmatched junction nucleotides: 14. The CDR3 region has the DNA TGTGCCAGCTCACCCCGGCGCGTTGGGACTAGCGGAACTAATGAGCAGTTCTTC. This gives the protein CASSPRRVGTSGTNEQFF.

CDR3 coding DNA: TGTGCCAGCAGTTACTCTTTAGTGGAAGTAGGGGGCACAGATACGCAGTATTTT. This translates into CASSYSLVEVGGTDTQYF. The chain couples TRBV6-5 to TRBJ2-3, with a possible D match to TRBD1 (5 bases). With 0 bases removed from V and 1 base from J, the gap between germline ends came to 17 bases. The V gene's germline CDR1 is MNHEY and CDR2 SVGAGI. This CDR3 has 18 amino acids.

This clonotype has at least ten counts. This sequence joins TRBV13 and TRBJ2-5; 11 positions match TRBD2. Germline CDR1 reads PRHDT; CDR2 reads FYEKMQ (reference sequence). Trimming cost V 4 bases and J 2 bases; bases outside gene matches: 6. The CDR3 has 16 amino acids. The CDR3 is CASSSTSGGTQETQYF. CDR3 sequence (DNA): TGTGCCAGCAGCTCTACTAGCGGGGGTACTCAAGAGACCCAGTACTTC.

This clonotype was detected only a few times. The gene calls are TRBV7-2 and TRBJ2-2; TRBD1 matches at 11 bases. This CDR3 has 18 residues. With V trimmed by 5 bases and J by 0 bases, 8 bases remained unmatched. Germline loops: CDR1 SGHTA, CDR2 FQGNSA. The CDR3 region has the DNA TGTGCCAGCAGCGGACAGGGGGCGCGAGAGTCGAACACCGGGGAGCTGTTTTTT. Protein: CASSGQGARESNTGELFF.

This clonotype was counted only a few times. The chain couples TRBV7-9 to TRBJ2-2, with TRBD1 matching over 8 bases. Germline V gene lookup returns CDR1 SEHNR and CDR2 FQNEAQ (reference sequence). CDR3 length: 17 amino acids. The ends lost 5 bases at V and 5 bases at J; junction bases unmatched: 13. CDR3 protein: CASSPTPGQEKTGELFF. The CDR3 coding sequence is TGTGCCAGCAGCCCCACACCGGGACAGGAGAAAACCGGGGAGCTGTTTTTT.

This clonotype turned up a few times. This sequence joins TRBV10-3 and TRBJ2-7; D tentatively fits TRBD1 or TRBD2 (5 bases each). CDR3 size: 14 residues. The V gene's germline CDR1 is ENHRY and CDR2 SYGVKD. V shed 3 bases and J shed 5 bases, with 14 bases lying between them. CDR3 residues: CAISDSGTPDEQYF. In DNA, the CDR3 is TGTGCCATCAGTGATTCGGGGACCCCGGACGAGCAGTACTTC.

The table lists this clonotype with a few counts. This sequence joins TRBV7-9 and TRBJ2-5; 10 nucleotides agree with TRBD2. This CDR3 is 17 amino acids long. The germline V gene has CDR1 SEHNR and CDR2 FQNEAQ (reference sequence). Germline trimming cut 5 bases from V and 3 bases from J; bases unmatched to any gene: 12. CDR3 DNA: TGTGCCAGCAGCCCGAGGCTAGCGGGAGAACTTAAAGAGACCCAGTACTTC. Translated: CASSPRLAGELKETQYF.

The genes are TRBV4-1 and TRBJ2-1; D may be TRBD2 (5 bases). Trimming cost V 1 base and J 4 bases, with 17 bases left between them. From germline, CDR1 is MGHRA and CDR2 YSYEKL. This CDR3 is built from 17 residues. The DNA of the CDR3 is TGCGCCAGCAGCCAAGGAGGTCCACTAGGCCTTTACAATGAGCAGTTCTTC. Translating it yields CASSQGGPLGLYNEQFF.

This chain links TRBV7-6 with TRBJ2-3; D not resolved. Trimming shortened V by 5 bases and J by 0 bases, and 15 bases separated the two germline ends. The V gene's germline CDR1 is SGHVS and CDR2 FNYEAQ. The CDR3 loop spans 16 amino acids. Here the CDR3 reads CASSPQAATSTDTQYF. Here the CDR3 DNA reads TGTGCCAGCAGCCCCCAGGCGGCAACTAGCACAGATACGCAGTATTTT.

V usage is TRBV19 and J usage is TRBJ2-7; either TRBD1 or TRBD2 may supply D (5 bases each). This CDR3 has 14 residues. Germline CDR1 and CDR2: LNHDA and SQIVND (reference sequence). Trimming removed 6 bases at V and 4 bases at J, with 16 bases between. This chain's CDR3 is CASREDTTTYEQYF. The CDR3 coding sequence is TGTGCCAGTAGGGAGGACACTACGACGTACGAGCAGTACTTC.

Only a few counts were recorded for this clonotype. The chain joins TRBV4-3 to TRBJ2-4; 8 bases line up with TRBD1. V lost 4 bases to trimming and J lost 0 bases; unmatched junction nucleotides: 5. The germline gives CDR1 LGHNA, CDR2 YSLEER. CDR3 length: 16 residues. The CDR3 DNA follows: TGCGCCAGCAGCCCGGGACAGGTTCTAGCCAAAAACATTCAGTACTTC. It codes for CASSPGQVLAKNIQYF.

This clonotype was observed a few times. This chain joins TRBV11-2 and TRBJ2-1; 10 nucleotides line up with TRBD1. V lost 5 bases and J lost 8; bases outside the gene matches: 6. From germline, CDR1 is SGHAT and CDR2 FQNNGV. The CDR3 loop spans 14 amino acids. The CDR3 sequence is CASSQRQGAYEQFF. The CDR3 region has the DNA TGTGCCAGCAGCCAGAGACAGGGGGCGTATGAGCAGTTCTTC. Complete variable domain (other parts from reference TRBV11-2 and TRBJ2-1): EAGVAQSPRYKIIEKRQSVAFWCNPISGHATLYWYQQILGQGPKLLIQFQNNGVVDDSQLPKDRFSAERLKGVDSTLKIQPAKLEDSAVYLCASSQRQGAYEQFFGPGTRLTVL.

This clonotype was seen a few times. This chain uses TRBV5-6 with TRBJ2-1; 7 positions match TRBD2. There are 19 residues in the CDR3. The germline CDR1 and CDR2 sequences are SGHDT and YYEEEE. V lost 4 bases to trimming and J lost 1 base; unmatched junction nucleotides: 17. CDR3 sequence: CASSLAGDYALHSYNEQFF. The CDR3 DNA reads TGTGCCAGCAGCCTGGCGGGAGACTACGCACTCCATTCCTACAATGAGCAGTTCTTC.

This clonotype was counted between two and nine times. This chain links TRBV6-5 with TRBJ1-1; possibly TRBD1 for D (5 bases). Germline values: CDR1 MNHEY, CDR2 SVGAGI. Trimming cost V 0 bases and J 8 bases, with 13 bases left between them. The CDR3 length is 14 residues. The CDR3 nucleotides are TGTGCCAGCAGTTACTCCGGGGGAGGAGTGGAAGCTTTCTTT. The encoded protein is CASSYSGGGVEAFF.

This clonotype was observed a few times. The V and J genes are TRBV20-1 and TRBJ1-2, with TRBD1 as a possible D gene (5 bases). The germline V gene encodes CDR1 DFQATT and CDR2 SNEGSKA (reference sequence). The CDR3 runs to 15 residues. Trimming removed 1 base at V and 4 bases at J, with 16 bases between. The CDR3 DNA is TGCAGTGCTAGAGCTCAGCCTCCGGGGGGCTATGGCTACACCTTC. Translating it yields CSARAQPPGGYGYTF.

This clonotype occurred a few times. The gene calls are TRBV6-1 and TRBJ2-1; 7 bases agree with TRBD1. The CDR3 runs to 16 residues. Germline V CDR1 and CDR2: MNHNS, SASEGT. Losses at the gene ends were 0 bases for V and 2 bases for J; bases not matched to a gene: 4. CDR3 coding DNA: TGTGCCAGCAGTGAAGCGGGGGACAGTCCCTACAATGAGCAGTTCTTC. Translating gives CASSEAGDSPYNEQFF.

The rearrangement joins TRBV27 to TRBJ2-1, with 7 bases fitting TRBD2. V was pared by 5 bases and J by 5 bases, with 15 bases of the junction left unmatched. This CDR3 spans 17 amino acids. Germline assignment: CDR1 MNHEY and CDR2 SMNVEV (reference sequence). The CDR3 region has the DNA TGTGCCAGCAGTCCCTGGGGGTGGGGGGGGAGCGACAATGAGCAGTTCTTC. It specifies CASSPWGWGGSDNEQFF.

There are a few counts of this clonotype. The V and J genes are TRBV30 and TRBJ2-7, with a tentative D call TRBD1 (6 bases). Looked up from germline, CDR1 is GTSNPN and CDR2 is SVGIG (reference sequence). The CDR3 consists of 14 residues. V lost 3 bases and J lost 4, with 16 bases in between. The CDR3 spells CAWSPRTDRYEQYF. In DNA, the CDR3 is TGTGCCTGGAGCCCCCGGACTGACAGGTACGAGCAGTACTTC.

This clonotype was recorded a few times. In DNA form, the CDR3 reads TGTGCCAGCAGCACAGCACCAGGGTCCTACGAGCAGTACTTC. It is translated as CASSTAPGSYEQYF. This chain joins TRBV7-9 and TRBJ2-7; D is possibly TRBD1 (5 bases). V lost 5 bases to trimming and J lost 1 base, with 12 bases between them. CDR1 is SEHNR and CDR2 is FQNEAQ in the germline V gene (reference sequence). The CDR3 contains 14 residues.

In this sample, this clonotype turned up a few times. The V call is TRBV5-1, the J call TRBJ1-1, with no clear D. The length of the CDR3 is 16 residues. In germline, CDR1 is SGHRS, CDR2 YFSETQ. The V end was cut by 6 bases, the J end by 5 bases, with 23 bases between. The CDR3 region is CASKEDAEWIWTEAFF. In DNA form, the CDR3 reads TGCGCCAGCAAGGAGGACGCCGAGTGGATTTGGACTGAAGCTTTCTTT.

V is TRBV27 and J is TRBJ2-7; tentatively, D is TRBD2 (5 bases). Looked up from germline, CDR1 is MNHEY and CDR2 is SMNVEV (reference sequence). This CDR3 has 14 amino acids. Trimming removed 6 bases from V and 2 bases from J, with 14 bases in between. CDR3 DNA sequence: TGTGCCAGCAGGACTCGGGGTTCAACCTACGAGCAGTACTTC. Protein product: CASRTRGSTYEQYF.

This clonotype has a count of ten or more. The CDR3 coding sequence is TGCAGCGTTGAACGGCAGGGTTGGGAGACCCAGTACTTC. As protein: CSVERQGWETQYF. The rearrangement links TRBV29-1 to TRBJ2-5, with D maybe TRBD1 (5 bases). The CDR3 contains 13 residues. V lost 2 bases and J 5 bases, leaving 12 bases between the germline ends. The germline CDR1 and CDR2 sequences are SQVTM and ANQGSEA. The full variable domain, its missing parts supplied by reference TRBV29-1 and TRBJ2-5, is SAVISQKPSRDICQRGTSLTIQCQVDSQVTMMFWYRQQPGQSLTLIATANQGSEATYESGFVIDKFPISRPNLTFSTLTVSNMSPEDSSIYLCSVERQGWETQYFGPGTRLLVL.

This clonotype has a handful of counts. This chain joins TRBV24-1 and TRBJ2-7; D unclear. Deletions cut 3 bases from V and 3 bases from J, with 5 bases between. The CDR3 is 12 residues long. Germline V lookup: CDR1 KGHDR, CDR2 SFDVKD. CDR3 DNA: TGTGCCACCAGTGATCAGCGCTACGAGCAGTACTTC. Protein sequence: CATSDQRYEQYF.

This sequence joins TRBV6-5 and TRBJ1-1; no reliable D call. V was trimmed by 6 bases and J by 4 bases, leaving 12 bases between them. Per the germline V gene, CDR1 is MNHEY and CDR2 is SVGAGI. This CDR3 contains 13 residues. The CDR3 is CASRTELSTEAFF. CDR3 DNA: TGTGCCAGCAGAACCGAGCTTAGCACTGAAGCTTTCTTT.

This clonotype was seen a handful of times. The genes are TRBV7-3 and TRBJ2-1; 8 bases align to TRBD1. The CDR3 consists of 16 residues. The ends lost 0 bases at V and 5 bases at J; junction bases unmatched: 6. Germline V CDR1 and CDR2: SGHTA, FQGTGA. Here the CDR3 DNA reads TGTGCCAGCAGCTTAACCGTGGGACAGGATAACAATGAGCAGTTCTTC. Protein product: CASSLTVGQDNNEQFF.

The chain couples TRBV20-1 to TRBJ2-1; the D call may be TRBD1 or TRBD2 (5 bases each). The V gene lost 6 bases and the J gene lost 0 bases, with 12 bases spanning the gap. The CDR3 has 14 amino acids. CDR1 is DFQATT and CDR2 is SNEGSKA in the germline V gene (reference sequence). CDR3 sequence reads: CSANRDRSYNEQFF. The CDR3 coding sequence is TGCAGTGCGAACCGGGACCGCTCCTACAATGAGCAGTTCTTC.

V and J are TRBV20-1 and TRBJ2-3; 10 bases are shared with TRBD2. Trimming removed 7 bases from V and 0 bases from J; junction bases left unmatched: 7. The CDR3 loop spans 15 amino acids. Germline CDR1 and CDR2: DFQATT and SNEGSKA (reference sequence). CDR3 DNA: TGCAGTGTACCCGGGACTAGCGCCAGCACAGATACGCAGTATTTT. This encodes CSVPGTSASTDTQYF.